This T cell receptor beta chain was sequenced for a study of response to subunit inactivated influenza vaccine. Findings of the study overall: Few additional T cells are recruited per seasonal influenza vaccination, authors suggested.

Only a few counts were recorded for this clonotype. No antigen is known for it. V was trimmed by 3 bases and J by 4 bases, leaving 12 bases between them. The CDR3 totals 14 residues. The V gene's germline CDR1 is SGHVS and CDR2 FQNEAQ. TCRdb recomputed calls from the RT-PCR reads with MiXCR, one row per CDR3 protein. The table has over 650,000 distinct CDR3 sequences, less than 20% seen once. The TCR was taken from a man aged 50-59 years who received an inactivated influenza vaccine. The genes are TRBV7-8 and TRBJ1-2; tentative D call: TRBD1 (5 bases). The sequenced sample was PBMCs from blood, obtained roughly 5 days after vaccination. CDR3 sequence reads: CASSFGQGTYGYTF. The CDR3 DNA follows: TGTGCCAGCAGCTTCGGTCAGGGAACCTATGGCTACACCTTC.